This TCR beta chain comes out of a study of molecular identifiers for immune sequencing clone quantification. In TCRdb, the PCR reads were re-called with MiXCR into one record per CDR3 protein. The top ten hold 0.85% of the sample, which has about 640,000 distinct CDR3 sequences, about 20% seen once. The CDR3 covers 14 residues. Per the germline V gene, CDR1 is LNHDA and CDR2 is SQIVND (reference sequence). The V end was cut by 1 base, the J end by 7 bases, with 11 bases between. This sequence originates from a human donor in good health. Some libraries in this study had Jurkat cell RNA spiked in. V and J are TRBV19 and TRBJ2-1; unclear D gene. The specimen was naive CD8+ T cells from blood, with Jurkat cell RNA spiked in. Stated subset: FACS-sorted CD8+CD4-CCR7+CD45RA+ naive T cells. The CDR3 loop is CASSIVTGPNEQFF. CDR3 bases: TGTGCCAGTAGTATAGTAACGGGCCCTAATGAGCAGTTCTTC.